This T cell receptor beta chain was recovered during a study of memory CD4+ T cells and cytomegalovirus serostatus. Germline V lookup: CDR1 SGHDN, CDR2 FVKESK. The ends lost 0 bases at V and 3 bases at J; junction bases unmatched: 6. This CDR3 is built from 17 residues. The sort gate was single viable CD3+CD4+CD8-CD45RO+ cells for memory CD4+ T cells. General study results and limits: The CMV-associated TCR signature appears largely within the CD4+ memory repertoire.

To note about this clone: Its antigen is as yet unknown.

Per the study methods: Out-of-frame sequences were removed, leaving 2 million or so distinct TCRbeta sequences. Data came from immunoSEQ multiplex PCR; TCRdb stores just in-frame clones and leaves some out. Clone size and the V and J calls come from that table; the DNA yielded D and trimming. Seen here are 38,000 or so clones, around 79% observed once, and the top ten hold approximately 0.79%. Material: memory CD4+ T cells from blood. V usage is TRBV14 and J usage is TRBJ2-1, with TRBD2 matching over 9 bases. This clonotype was obtained from an adult in good health and CMV-seronegative. Here the CDR3 reads CASSQDVSGGFYNEQFF. DNA of the CDR3: TGTGCCAGCAGCCAAGATGTAAGCGGGGGGTTCTACAATGAGCAGTTCTTC.